The next 24 T cell receptor beta chains were all read from a single sample in a study of human T cells and chemical hapten exposure. One entry per CDR3 protein results from TCRdb running MiXCR on the RACE reads. The repertoire holds roughly 380,000 distinct CDR3 sequences, with about 4.4% as singletons. Noted time point: patch test 1, 2 weeks after DPC sensitization. Treatment reported: therapeutic diphenylcyclopropenone sensitization with weekly scalp DPC. The specimen comprised whole blood, sampled in connection with sensitization to the hapten diphenylcyclopropenone (DPC). The receptors derive from a woman aged 45-59 years with alopecia areata. Some clones in this sample may be carry-over from other donors' samples.

This clonotype has a count of ten or more. The chain employs TRBV6-2 or TRBV6-3 and TRBJ1-5; possibly TRBD1 for D (5 bases). Germline values: CDR1 MNHEY, CDR2 SVGEGT. V dropped 2 bases and J dropped 6 bases, with 14 bases sitting between them. This CDR3 is built from 15 residues. The CDR3 here is CASSYGGARGQPQHF. The CDR3 DNA reads as TGTGCCAGCAGTTACGGCGGGGCGCGGGGTCAGCCCCAGCATTTT.

This clonotype came up a few times. The rearrangement uses TRBV11-2 and TRBJ1-4; D is ambiguous. Per germline, CDR1 SGHAT and CDR2 FQNNGV. Trimming took off 2 bases at V and 8 bases at J, with 15 bases between the two ends. CDR3 length: 15 amino acids. The CDR3 region is CASSLSQREEEKLFF. The CDR3 DNA is TGTGCCAGCAGCTTATCTCAGAGGGAAGAAGAAAAACTGTTTTTT. The entire variable domain, with the rest obtained from reference TRBV11-2 and TRBJ1-4, is as follows: EAGVAQSPRYKIIEKRQSVAFWCNPISGHATLYWYQQILGQGPKLLIQFQNNGVVDDSQLPKDRFSAERLKGVDSTLKIQPAKLEDSAVYLCASSLSQREEEKLFFGSGTQLSVL.

This clonotype was observed many times. The chain is built from TRBV7-9 and TRBJ2-2; D unclear. CDR3 length equals 17 residues. Germline assignment: CDR1 SEHNR and CDR2 FQNEAQ (reference sequence). V was clipped by 1 base and J by 6 bases, with 18 bases between them. The CDR3 spells CASSLVVPRPPAGELFF. The CDR3 DNA follows: TGTGCCAGCAGCTTAGTAGTCCCCAGACCTCCAGCCGGGGAGCTGTTTTTT.

This clonotype has ten or more counts. V and J are TRBV6-6 and TRBJ2-7; 11 nucleotides agree with TRBD2. Germline values: CDR1 MNHNY, CDR2 SVGAGI (reference sequence). The CDR3 covers 16 residues. The V and J ends lost 5 bases and 2 bases, in that order; junction bases with no gene match: 8. In nucleotides, the CDR3 is TGTGCCAGCAGTCGCTTTAGCGGGAGGGAAACCTACGAGCAGTACTTC. Translated, it gives CASSRFSGRETYEQYF.

This clonotype came up many times. V usage is TRBV5-6 and J usage is TRBJ2-5; 8 bases align to TRBD1. Germline-derived CDR1 and CDR2 are SGHDT and YYEEEE. The CDR3 is made up of 15 amino acids. Trimming cost V 4 bases and J 3 bases; bases outside gene matches: 8. CDR3 bases: TGTGCCAGCAGCCTGGTCGGACAGGGAGAAGAGACCCAGTACTTC. This codes for CASSLVGQGEETQYF.

The V call is TRBV28, the J call TRBJ2-7, with D unresolved. From germline, CDR1 is MDHEN and CDR2 SYDVKM. The V end was cut by 6 bases, the J end by 2 bases, with 14 bases between. The CDR3 has 14 residues. This chain's CDR3 is CASSPRQAPYEQYF. The CDR3 coding sequence is TGTGCCAGCAGCCCCCGGCAGGCACCCTACGAGCAGTACTTC.

V is TRBV27 and J is TRBJ1-4; TRBD1 aligns across 7 bases. Germline lookup yields CDR1 MNHEY and CDR2 SMNVEV (reference sequence). The trim removed 5 bases at V and 8 bases at J, leaving 8 bases unmatched. The CDR3 sequence is 14 residues long. This CDR3 reads CASSHRTGDEKLFF. The CDR3 DNA sequence: TGTGCCAGCAGTCATCGAACAGGGGACGAAAAACTGTTTTTT.

This clonotype was observed at least ten times. This chain joins TRBV4-2 and TRBJ2-1, with D tentatively TRBD2 (5 bases). The CDR3 contains 16 residues. The V and J ends lost 1 base and 9 bases respectively, with 19 bases between them. CDR1 and CDR2 from the germline V gene are LGHNA and YNFKEQ. The chain's CDR3 is CASSQATSLGAGEQFF. DNA of the CDR3: TGTGCCAGCAGCCAAGCTACTAGTTTAGGTGCCGGTGAGCAGTTCTTC.

This clonotype appeared many times. In nucleotides, the CDR3 is TGTGCCATCAGTGAGTCCCCTGGGGGGGGAACTGAAGCTTTCTTT. Its protein product is CAISESPGGGTEAFF. This chain connects TRBV10-3 to TRBJ1-1; D may be TRBD1 (5 bases). V lost 0 bases, J lost 5 bases, and 13 bases lay in between. In germline, CDR1 is ENHRY, CDR2 SYGVKD. The CDR3 length is 15 residues.

V usage is TRBV12-3 or TRBV12-4 and J usage is TRBJ2-1; TRBD2 is a possible D gene (6 bases). This CDR3 region has 17 residues. The V gene lost 5 bases and the J gene lost 5 bases, with 22 bases spanning the gap. CDR3 loop: CASSPSPGTEGDNEQFF. The CDR3 DNA follows: TGTGCCAGCAGTCCGTCCCCCGGGACGGAGGGCGACAATGAGCAGTTCTTC.

This clonotype was counted ten times or more. V and J are TRBV12-3 or TRBV12-4 and TRBJ1-5, with a weak D call TRBD1 (5 bases). V was pared by 7 bases and J by 0 bases, with 16 bases between. The CDR3 totals 16 residues. CDR3 amino acids: CASNEASGYSNQPQHF. The CDR3, as DNA: TGTGCCAGCAACGAAGCTTCAGGGTATAGCAATCAGCCCCAGCATTTT.

This clonotype was picked up many times. The CDR3 DNA reads as TGTGCCAGCTCTCAATCGGGGCCCAAAGAGACCCAGTACTTC. It translates to CASSQSGPKETQYF. This rearrangement joins TRBV18 to TRBJ2-5; D might be TRBD1 or TRBD2, each matching 5 bases. Trimming pared 6 bases from V and 3 bases from J, leaving 14 bases between. CDR1 is KGHSH, CDR2 LQKENI, per germline. CDR3 length equals 14 residues.

In this sample, this clonotype turned up many times. The chain uses TRBV5-4 and TRBJ2-1, with 12 positions matching TRBD2. The trim removed 4 bases at V and 4 bases at J, leaving 6 bases unmatched. Looked up from germline, CDR1 is SGHNT and CDR2 is YYREEE (reference sequence). The CDR3 contains 16 residues. In DNA, the CDR3 is TGTGCCAGCAGCCCGTTACTAGCGGGAGGTTACAATGAGCAGTTCTTC. The encoded protein is CASSPLLAGGYNEQFF.

This clonotype was picked up many times. A much larger clone sits a single nucleotide away, making a read error possible. This rearrangement joins TRBV9 to TRBJ2-3, with D possibly called TRBD1 or TRBD2 (5 bases each). The CDR3 length is 13 residues. CDR1 and CDR2 from the germline V gene are SGDLS and YYNGEE. The germline V and J ends were trimmed by 2 bases and 2 bases, with 6 bases remaining between them. CDR3 in amino acids: CASSVGATDTQYF. CDR3 DNA: TGTGCCAGCAGCGTCGGGGCCACAGATACGCAGTATTTT. Using reference TRBV9 and TRBJ2-3 for the parts outside the CDR3, the full variable domain is DSGVTQTPKHLITATGQRVTLRCSPRSGDLSVYWYQQSLDQGLQFLIQYYNGEERAKGNILERFSAQQFPDLHSELNLSSLELGDSALYFCASSVGATDTQYFGPGTRLTVL.

Only a few counts were recorded for this clonotype. The chain recombines TRBV28 with TRBJ2-5; a weak D match, TRBD1 (5 bases). V lost 7 bases, J lost 3 bases, and 18 bases lay in between. CDR1 and CDR2 from the germline V gene are MDHEN and SYDVKM. The CDR3 is 15 residues long. CDR3 amino acids: CASTLGKLGEETQYF. In DNA form, the CDR3 reads TGTGCCAGCACTTTGGGAAAGCTAGGGGAAGAGACCCAGTACTTC.

The table lists this clonotype with many counts. Here the CDR3 DNA reads TGCAGCGTTGGACAGGGGGGCTCCTACAATGAGCAGTTCTTC. Amino acids: CSVGQGGSYNEQFF. The chain carries TRBV29-1 and TRBJ2-1; 9 bases agree with TRBD1. The germline V gene has CDR1 SQVTM and CDR2 ANQGSEA. There are 14 residues in the CDR3. J gave up 0 bases and V 4 bases, and 1 base lay outside the gene matches.

This clonotype was seen ten or more times. The CDR3 spells CASSLGLAGVGRETQYF. Here the CDR3 DNA reads TGTGCCAGCAGTCTCGGCCTAGCGGGAGTCGGGAGAGAGACCCAGTACTTC. The chain has TRBV6-5 and TRBJ2-5; the match to TRBD2 covers 10 bases. Germline V lookup: CDR1 MNHEY, CDR2 SVGAGI. V dropped 5 bases and J dropped 4; count of bases not matched to a gene: 13. The CDR3 contains 17 residues.

The chain carries TRBV30 and TRBJ2-4; 7 bases are shared with TRBD1. V shed 2 bases and J 0 bases; nucleotides not matched to a gene: 4. This CDR3 spans 15 amino acids. Germline V gene data show CDR1 as GTSNPN and CDR2 as SVGIG (reference sequence). The CDR3 DNA sequence: TGTGCCTGGAGTTGGGACAGCCGAGCCAAAAACATTCAGTACTTC. Amino acid sequence: CAWSWDSRAKNIQYF.

This clonotype was recorded many times. V is TRBV4-1 and J is TRBJ2-7, with D tentatively TRBD2 (5 bases). Germline V gene data show CDR1 as MGHRA and CDR2 as YSYEKL. CDR3 length: 15 residues. With 0 bases removed from V and 4 bases from J, the gap between germline ends came to 13 bases. The CDR3 sequence: CASSQDYPGSYEQYF. The CDR3 DNA follows: TGCGCCAGCAGCCAAGATTACCCGGGAAGTTACGAGCAGTACTTC.

This clonotype has a handful of counts. A much larger clone lies one base from this, so it may be a read error. The rearrangement links TRBV29-1 to TRBJ1-1; D perhaps matches TRBD1 (5 bases). This CDR3 spans 13 amino acids. CDR1 and CDR2 (germline): SQVTM, ANQGSEA. V was shortened by 4 bases and J by 4 bases, with 13 bases between the two germline ends. The CDR3 protein is CSVVARAPTEAFF. CDR3 sequence (DNA): TGCAGCGTTGTTGCCAGGGCGCCCACTGAAGCTTTCTTT.

The genes are TRBV12-3 or TRBV12-4 and TRBJ2-1; D is possibly TRBD1 (5 bases). The CDR3 totals 13 residues. Between the trimmed V and J ends, which lost 3 bases and 7 bases, there was a span of 10 bases. The CDR3 reads CASSLVGPNEQFF. The CDR3, as DNA: TGTGCCAGCAGTTTGGTGGGGCCGAATGAGCAGTTCTTC.

This clonotype was seen at least ten times. One junction end disagrees with the germline gene, perhaps due to a read error. This chain links TRBV5-1 with TRBJ2-6; TRBD2 might be the D (6 bases). The CDR3 runs to 20 residues. CDR1 is SGHRS and CDR2 is YFSETQ in the germline V gene. The CDR3 DNA sequence: TGCGCCAGCAGCTTGGTATCGGGGGTGGGACTGACCACTGGCGCCAACGTCCTGACTTTC. This gives the protein CASSLVSGVGLTTGANVLTF.

There are a few counts of this clonotype. This rearrangement joins TRBV7-9 to TRBJ2-3; no reliable D call. The germline V gene encodes CDR1 SEHNR and CDR2 FQNEAQ (reference sequence). The ends were cut back, 7 bases at V and 6 bases at J, with 14 bases in the middle. This CDR3 has 13 amino acids. CDR3 in DNA: TGTGCCAGCACCCCTTCGACCCCGGATACGCAGTATTTT. Translating gives CASTPSTPDTQYF.

The table lists this clonotype with many counts. The genes are TRBV20-1 and TRBJ2-3; no definite D call. CDR3 size: 15 residues. Germline CDR1 DFQATT, CDR2 SNEGSKA (reference sequence). Trimming pared 3 bases from V and 2 bases from J, leaving 15 bases between. Written as DNA, the CDR3 is TGCAGTGCTAGTAGTCAGGCCTTAAACACAGATACGCAGTATTTT. This translates into CSASSQALNTDTQYF.